Shown below are 5 T cell receptor beta chains from a single sample sequenced in a study of T-cell reconstitution after alpha-beta-depleted transplantation in children. Preparation of the TCRbeta library used unique molecular identifiers. A single record per CDR3 protein comes from TCRdb applying MiXCR to the PCR reads. The profile shows 450,000 to 550,000 distinct CDR3 sequences, about an eighth of them singletons. The input for sequencing was PBMCs, mostly from graft donor cells, taken 180 days after TCRalphabeta/CD19-depleted stem cell transplant. These receptors were taken from a female patient between 2 and 15 years old who had a stem cell transplant for aplastic anemia, so the T cells may come from the graft donor.

This clonotype turned up a few times. The chain recombines TRBV27 with TRBJ1-5, with TRBD1 matching 7 bases. The CDR3 has 16 residues. The J segment lost 6 bases and the V segment lost 4 bases, leaving 12 bases of the junction unmatched. Germline-derived CDR1 and CDR2 are MNHEY and SMNVEV (reference sequence). CDR3 region: CASSSRGGGMGQPQHF. CDR3 nucleotide sequence: TGTGCCAGCAGTTCCCGGGGAGGGGGCATGGGTCAGCCCCAGCATTTT.

The chain is built from TRBV19 and TRBJ2-6; no reliable D call. The germline gives CDR1 LNHDA, CDR2 SQIVND (reference sequence). The CDR3 extends over 17 amino acids. The V end lost 9 bases, the J end lost 0 bases, and 18 bases lay between the germline ends. DNA of the CDR3: TGTGCCAGCCGTGTTCCGATAAACTACTCTGGGGCCAACGTCCTGACTTTC. Protein product: CASRVPINYSGANVLTF.

V usage is TRBV20-1 and J usage is TRBJ2-2; TRBD2 matches 7 bases. Germline CDR1 DFQATT, CDR2 SNEGSKA (reference sequence). CDR3 length: 15 amino acids. The V gene end was trimmed by 4 bases and the J gene end by 1 base; junction bases not matched to a gene: 6. CDR3 sequence: CSAIGGSENTGELFF. The CDR3 DNA reads as TGCAGTGCTATTGGCGGGAGTGAGAACACCGGGGAGCTGTTTTTT.

This clonotype occurred a few times. This CDR3 reads CASSSRGTASSYEQYF. Here the CDR3 DNA reads TGTGCCAGCAGCTCTAGGGGGACAGCTAGCTCCTACGAGCAGTACTTC. This chain links TRBV7-2 with TRBJ2-7; 7 nucleotides align to TRBD1. Germline-derived CDR1 and CDR2 are SGHTA and FQGNSA. J was trimmed by 0 bases and V by 4 bases; bases with no gene match: 9. The CDR3 loop spans 16 amino acids.

V usage is TRBV2 and J usage is TRBJ2-5; the D is unclear. Germline V gene sequence: CDR1 SNHLY, CDR2 FYNNEI. Trimming cost V 10 bases and J 5 bases, with 20 bases left between them. This CDR3 is built from 14 residues. This chain's CDR3 is CATLNSGPGETQYF. CDR3 coding DNA: TGTGCCACCTTAAATTCAGGTCCTGGTGAGACCCAGTACTTC.